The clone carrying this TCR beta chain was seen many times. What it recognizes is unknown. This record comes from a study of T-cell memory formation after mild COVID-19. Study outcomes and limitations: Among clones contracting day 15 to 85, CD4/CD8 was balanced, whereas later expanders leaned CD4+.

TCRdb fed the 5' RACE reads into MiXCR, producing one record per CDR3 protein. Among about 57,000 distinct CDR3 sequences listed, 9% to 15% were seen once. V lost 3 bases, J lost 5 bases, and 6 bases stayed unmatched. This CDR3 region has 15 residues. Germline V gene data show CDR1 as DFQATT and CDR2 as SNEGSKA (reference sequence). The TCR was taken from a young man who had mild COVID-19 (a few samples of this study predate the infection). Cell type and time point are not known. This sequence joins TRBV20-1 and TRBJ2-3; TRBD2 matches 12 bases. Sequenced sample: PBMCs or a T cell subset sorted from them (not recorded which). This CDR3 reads CSASLASGGGDTQYF. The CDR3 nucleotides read TGCAGTGCTAGTTTGGCTAGCGGGGGGGGAGATACGCAGTATTTT.